This T cell receptor (beta chain) comes out of a study of early T cells in non-severe SARS-CoV-2 infection. TCRdb passed the 5' RACE reads through MiXCR, listing each CDR3 protein once. Of about 81,000 distinct CDR3 sequences listed, roughly 6% are singletons. This clonotype was counted at least ten times. The CDR3 spans 15 residues. Losses at the gene ends were 5 bases for V and 5 bases for J; bases not matched to a gene: 6. Germline V CDR1 and CDR2: SGHDN, FVKESK. The sample consisted of whole blood. This TCR was sampled from an adult who was a healthcare worker with PCR-confirmed SARS-CoV-2 infection or an uninfected control (not recorded which). The chain couples TRBV14 to TRBJ2-1; TRBD2 agrees at 10 bases. The CDR3 DNA follows: TGTGCCAGCAGCTCGGGGACTAGCGACAACAATGAGCAGTTCTTC. It is translated as CASSSGTSDNNEQFF.